The sequence of this T cell receptor (beta chain) was determined in a study of OX40 agonist ivuxolimab in advanced cancers. Study-level information: All patients had ivuxolimab intravenously every 2 weeks at 0.01 to 10 mg/kg.

The assay was immunoSEQ multiplex PCR, and TCRdb's table has in-frame clones only and misses some. The repertoire holds 95,000 to 100,000 clones, about 92% seen once, with roughly 1.5% in the top ten. At cycle 4 day 1, cycle 7 day 1, and baseline, blood was sampled. Germline CDR1 is SGHDT and CDR2 is YYEEEE. Trimming took 2 bases from V and 3 from J; bases not matched to a gene: 8. This CDR3 region has 16 residues. This chain uses TRBV5-6 with TRBJ2-3, with TRBD2 identical over 8 bases. The TCR comes from an adult with an advanced solid tumor such as melanoma, head and neck, liver or kidney cancer. This specimen was CD4+ or CD8+ T cells sorted from blood, taken in a trial of the OX40 agonist ivuxolimab. The DNA of the CDR3 is TGTGCCAGCAGCTTCTCATGGGGACTAGAAACAGATACGCAGTATTTT. This translates into CASSFSWGLETDTQYF.